This T cell receptor beta chain was sequenced for a study of PD-1 blockade in classical Hodgkin lymphoma. Regarding this clone: Antigen specificity is unknown.

Measured with immunoSEQ multiplex PCR; TCRdb has only the in-frame clones, and not every one. The sample holds 10,000 to 15,000 clones, over 75% seen once. Every patient had relapsed following autologous stem cell transplantation, and cohorts differed in brentuximab vedotin exposure. General observations from the study: Patients excluded were those beginning nivolumab under 1 year after ASCT.

Germline lookup yields CDR1 MNHNY and CDR2 SVGAGI (reference sequence). CDR3 length: 12 amino acids. Trimming removed 5 bases from V and 6 bases from J, with 10 bases in between. Sequenced material: peripheral blood mononuclear cells (PBMCs), taken at baseline. This chain links TRBV6-6 with TRBJ1-2, with a tentative D call TRBD1 (6 bases). The sequence came from a human donor with classical Hodgkin lymphoma. For the CDR3, the DNA is TGTGCCAGCAGTATACAGGGTGATGGCTACACCTTC. Its translation: CASSIQGDGYTF.